This passage covers 28 T cell receptor beta chains from one sample sequenced in a study of cytomegalovirus exposure and HLA in healthy donors. The protocol was immunoSEQ multiplex PCR, while the TCRdb copy is restricted to in-frame clones and leaves out a portion. This sample has approximately 180,000 clones; 87% occur once, and the top ten carry roughly 1.5%. The sequenced sample consisted of PBMCs. These TCRs come from a woman aged 25-40 years in good health and CMV-seronegative.

V gene TRBV30 combines with J gene TRBJ1-1; 7 bases align to TRBD1. Germline V gene lookup returns CDR1 GTSNPN and CDR2 SVGIG (reference sequence). This CDR3 comprises 13 residues. Germline trimming cut 5 bases from V and 4 bases from J; bases unmatched to any gene: 7. CDR3 sequence: CAWLDRLGTEAFF. In nucleotides, the CDR3 is TGTGCCTGGTTGGACAGGTTAGGCACTGAAGCTTTCTTT.

V and J are TRBV27 and TRBJ2-1, with 7 nucleotides matching TRBD2. The CDR3 runs to 17 residues. V lost 0 bases and J lost 3; bases outside the gene matches: 8. Germline CDR1 MNHEY, CDR2 SMNVEV (reference sequence). CDR3 amino acids: CASSLSFSGVGYNEQFF. CDR3 in DNA: TGTGCCAGCAGTTTATCGTTCAGCGGGGTTGGCTACAATGAGCAGTTCTTC.

CDR3: CATSQYTGLEQYF. CDR3 DNA sequence: TGTGCCACCTCCCAGTATACAGGATTGGAGCAGTACTTC. J is TRBJ2-7 and V is TRBV6-5; TRBD1 might be the D (5 bases). The germline gives CDR1 MNHEY, CDR2 SVGAGI. The CDR3 extends over 13 amino acids. The V end was cut by 10 bases, the J end by 7 bases, with 20 bases between.

This chain joins TRBV5-1 and TRBJ2-2; D gene unclear. The V gene's germline CDR1 is SGHRS and CDR2 YFSETQ. Trimming cost V 4 bases and J 1 base, with 8 bases left between them. The CDR3 runs 14 residues. In DNA form, the CDR3 reads TGCGCCAGCAGCGTAGGCGGGAACACCGGGGAGCTGTTTTTT. It yields the protein CASSVGGNTGELFF.

This chain links TRBV20-1 with TRBJ1-1; D is ambiguous. Germline loops: CDR1 DFQATT, CDR2 SNEGSKA (reference sequence). Trimming shortened V by 0 bases and J by 10 bases, and 6 bases separated the two germline ends. The CDR3 contains 10 residues. The CDR3 region is CSAREYIAFF. CDR3 coding DNA: TGCAGTGCTAGAGAGTACATAGCTTTCTTT.

The V call is TRBV5-1, the J call TRBJ2-7; no definite D call. This CDR3 has 15 residues. V lost 0 bases and J 2 bases, leaving 12 bases between the germline ends. Looked up from germline, CDR1 is SGHRS and CDR2 is YFSETQ. The CDR3 protein is CASSLGQQLTYEQYF. In DNA form, the CDR3 reads TGCGCCAGCAGCTTGGGGCAGCAACTAACCTACGAGCAGTACTTC.

The chain has TRBV7-9 and TRBJ2-1; 10 bases are shared with TRBD2. Per germline, CDR1 SEHNR and CDR2 FQNEAQ (reference sequence). V shed 4 bases, J shed 7 bases, and the junction held 13 bases outside the gene matches. This CDR3 has 17 residues. The DNA for the CDR3 is TGTGCCAGCAGCTCCAGCGGGAGGGGGAACCTAAGGAATGAGCAGTTCTTC. This gives the protein CASSSSGRGNLRNEQFF.

CDR3 protein: CASSGGDGGDYGYTF. CDR3 DNA: TGTGCCAGCAGCGGAGGGGACGGTGGGGACTATGGCTACACCTTC. V and J are TRBV27 and TRBJ1-2; possible D gene TRBD1, 5 bases. Per germline, CDR1 MNHEY and CDR2 SMNVEV (reference sequence). The V gene lost 6 bases and the J gene lost 3 bases, with 17 bases spanning the gap. The CDR3 extends over 15 amino acids.

This clone came up once. J is TRBJ2-1 and V is TRBV4-2; 11 positions match TRBD2. This CDR3 spans 17 amino acids. Trimming took 0 bases from V and 5 from J; bases not matched to a gene: 6. Per germline, CDR1 LGHNA and CDR2 YNFKEQ. The CDR3 sequence is CASSQDYGTSGNNEQFF. CDR3 in DNA: TGTGCCAGCAGCCAAGACTACGGGACTAGCGGAAACAATGAGCAGTTCTTC.

The V call is TRBV2, the J call TRBJ2-1; 8 nucleotides align to TRBD2. The CDR3 runs 15 residues. V shed 3 bases, J shed 3 bases, and the junction held 4 bases outside the gene matches. CDR1 is SNHLY, CDR2 FYNNEI, per germline. The CDR3 loop reads CASSDRGLVYNEQFF. The CDR3 DNA follows: TGTGCCAGCAGTGATCGGGGACTAGTCTACAATGAGCAGTTCTTC.

The V gene is TRBV25-1, the J gene TRBJ1-2, with D unclear. This CDR3 comprises 14 residues. Germline CDR1 reads MGHDK; CDR2 reads SYGVNS. V was pared by 6 bases and J by 0 bases, with 11 bases between. The CDR3 region is CASRSNGANYGYTF. The CDR3 bases are TGTGCCAGCAGGAGTAACGGGGCTAACTATGGCTACACCTTC.

This clone came up once. The chain is built from TRBV6-6 and TRBJ2-2; 10 positions match TRBD1. The CDR3 is 16 residues long. V lost 6 bases to trimming and J lost 4 bases; unmatched junction nucleotides: 8. From germline, CDR1 is MNHNY and CDR2 SVGAGI (reference sequence). The CDR3 DNA sequence: TGTGCCAGCAGGCTCCCGGGACAGGGGATCACCGGGGAGCTGTTTTTT. Translation gives CASRLPGQGITGELFF.

The CDR3 sequence: CASSLVAANTGELFF. Written as DNA, the CDR3 is TGTGCCAGCAGCTTGGTCGCGGCGAACACCGGGGAGCTGTTTTTT. This chain links TRBV5-4 with TRBJ2-2, with no clear D. V was clipped by 0 bases and J by 0 bases, with 6 bases between them. CDR1 and CDR2 (germline): SGHNT, YYREEE (reference sequence). This CDR3 is 15 amino acids long.

The V call is TRBV7-9, the J call TRBJ1-1; D gene unclear. CDR1 and CDR2 from the germline V gene are SEHNR and FQNEAQ (reference sequence). V was trimmed by 1 base and J by 1 base, leaving 10 bases between them. This CDR3 has 15 amino acids. CDR3 nucleotides: TGTGCCAGCAGCTTAGATTTAGGAGCGAACACTGAAGCTTTCTTT. Amino acid sequence: CASSLDLGANTEAFF.

The chain carries TRBV7-7 and TRBJ2-1; 7 bases match TRBD2. Germline V gene lookup returns CDR1 SSHAT and CDR2 FNYEAQ (reference sequence). The CDR3 has 14 residues. With 5 bases clipped from V and 5 bases from J, the junction kept 6 bases outside the gene matches. CDR3 sequence: CASSPIRGDNEQFF. As DNA, the CDR3 is TGTGCCAGCAGCCCGATTCGGGGGGACAATGAGCAGTTCTTC. Looking up the rest from reference TRBV7-7 and TRBJ2-1 gives the full variable domain: GAGVSQSPRYKVTKRGQDVTLRCDPISSHATLYWYQQALGQGPEFLTYFNYEAQPDKSGLPSDRFSAERPEGSISTLTIQRTEQRDSAMYRCASSPIRGDNEQFFGPGTRLTVL.

This clone was recorded only once. The rearrangement joins TRBV10-2 to TRBJ2-1, with a tentative D call TRBD2 (7 bases). The CDR3 extends over 14 amino acids. V was trimmed by 4 bases and J by 6 bases, leaving 13 bases between them. The germline V gene encodes CDR1 WSHSY and CDR2 SAAADI. CDR3 residues: CASSVGGAGNEQFF. CDR3 coding DNA: TGCGCCAGCAGTGTAGGGGGGGCGGGCAATGAGCAGTTCTTC.

The rearrangement uses TRBV4-3 and TRBJ2-7, with 11 bases identical to TRBD2. V lost 2 bases to trimming and J lost 6 bases; unmatched junction nucleotides: 3. CDR3 length: 14 amino acids. Germline CDR1 LGHNA, CDR2 YSLEER. The CDR3 is CASSQLAGGGEQYF. The CDR3 nucleotides read TGCGCCAGCAGCCAATTAGCGGGGGGGGGCGAGCAGTACTTC.

The V gene is TRBV9, the J gene TRBJ1-5, with TRBD1 as a possible D gene (5 bases). This CDR3 region has 15 residues. Germline V gene data show CDR1 as SGDLS and CDR2 as YYNGEE. The ends were cut back, 0 bases at V and 7 bases at J, with 14 bases in the middle. The CDR3 sequence is CASSVDGGRTQPQHF. The CDR3 DNA reads as TGTGCCAGCAGCGTAGACGGGGGAAGGACGCAGCCCCAGCATTTT.

A single count supports this clone. The V gene is TRBV6-1, the J gene TRBJ2-7, with 9 nucleotides matching TRBD1. With 2 bases clipped from V and 1 base from J, the junction kept 9 bases outside the gene matches. The length of the CDR3 is 17 residues. From germline, CDR1 is MNHNS and CDR2 SASEGT. Written as DNA, the CDR3 is TGTGCCAGCAGTGAACCAATATTGGACAGGGGTTCCTACGAGCAGTACTTC. It yields the protein CASSEPILDRGSYEQYF.

This chain links TRBV7-2 with TRBJ1-1; no definite D call. The CDR3 consists of 14 residues. Trimming left V 1 base short and J 10 bases short, with 16 bases between. Germline V gene data show CDR1 as SGHTA and CDR2 as FQGNSA. The CDR3 loop reads CASSLGTGLMRAFF. In DNA, the CDR3 is TGTGCCAGCAGCTTAGGTACGGGTTTGATGCGAGCTTTCTTT.

V gene TRBV18 combines with J gene TRBJ2-5; TRBD2 is a possible D gene (6 bases). The length of the CDR3 is 17 residues. The germline CDR1 and CDR2 sequences are KGHSH and LQKENI. Trimming removed 4 bases from V and 2 bases from J, with 20 bases in between. CDR3 sequence (DNA): TGTGCCAGCTCACGACCCCCGGCGGGGAAAAAACAAGAGACCCAGTACTTC. This codes for CASSRPPAGKKQETQYF.

This clone occurred once. The rearrangement uses TRBV20-1 and TRBJ1-2; D remains ambiguous. The CDR3 runs 11 residues. Trimming pared 4 bases from V and 8 bases from J, leaving 11 bases between. From germline, CDR1 is DFQATT and CDR2 SNEGSKA (reference sequence). The CDR3, as DNA: TGCAGTGCTACGGGTCTTCGAGGCTACACCTTC. Translated: CSATGLRGYTF.

The rearrangement links TRBV27 to TRBJ2-3; tentatively, D is TRBD1 (6 bases). The CDR3 covers 16 residues. Germline loops: CDR1 MNHEY, CDR2 SMNVEV (reference sequence). Trimming shortened V by 5 bases and J by 4 bases, and 19 bases separated the two germline ends. CDR3 region: CASSSITTGWSDTQYF. The DNA of the CDR3 is TGTGCCAGCAGTAGTATCACGACAGGATGGTCAGATACGCAGTATTTT.

V and J are TRBV30 and TRBJ2-7; 9 bases are shared with TRBD1. The CDR3 is 13 residues long. The germline V gene has CDR1 GTSNPN and CDR2 SVGIG (reference sequence). Unmatched junction bases numbered 10, after V lost 8 bases and J lost 5 bases. DNA for the CDR3: TGTGCCCTTGGTGGGACAGGGTCAAACGAGCAGTACTTC. Translation: CALGGTGSNEQYF.

The chain's CDR3 is CASSASGGGQNEQFF. The CDR3 region has the DNA TGTGCCAGCAGCGCCTCCGGGGGGGGGCAAAATGAGCAGTTCTTC. The chain employs TRBV7-2 and TRBJ2-1; 8 nucleotides agree with TRBD2. V lost 5 bases to trimming and J lost 7 bases; unmatched junction nucleotides: 10. The germline CDR1 and CDR2 sequences are SGHTA and FQGNSA. CDR3 length equals 15 residues.

The chain recombines TRBV4-2 with TRBJ2-7; 7 bases are shared with TRBD1. Germline CDR1 is LGHNA and CDR2 is YNFKEQ. The CDR3 has 13 amino acids. V trimming: 4 bases; J trimming: 4 bases; junction bases outside the gene matches: 4. CDR3 nucleotides: TGTGCCAGCAGCCTAAACAGGGGTTACGAGCAGTACTTC. It specifies CASSLNRGYEQYF.

The CDR3 is CASSPRQAKNTGELFF. The DNA of the CDR3 is TGTGCCAGCAGCCCTCGACAGGCGAAGAACACCGGGGAGCTGTTTTTT. V and J are TRBV7-8 and TRBJ2-2, with D perhaps TRBD1 (6 bases). Germline CDR1 reads SGHVS; CDR2 reads FQNEAQ. The CDR3 sequence is 16 residues long. V was shortened by 5 bases and J by 1 base, with 14 bases between the two germline ends.

The V call is TRBV5-1, the J call TRBJ1-6, with 8 bases fitting TRBD1. The germline CDR1 and CDR2 sequences are SGHRS and YFSETQ. The CDR3 has 15 residues. The V gene end was trimmed by 0 bases and the J gene end by 9 bases; junction bases not matched to a gene: 5. The CDR3 DNA is TGCGCCAGCAGCTTGGGCAGGGGGCAGAGTTCACCCCTCCACTTT. Protein: CASSLGRGQSSPLHF.